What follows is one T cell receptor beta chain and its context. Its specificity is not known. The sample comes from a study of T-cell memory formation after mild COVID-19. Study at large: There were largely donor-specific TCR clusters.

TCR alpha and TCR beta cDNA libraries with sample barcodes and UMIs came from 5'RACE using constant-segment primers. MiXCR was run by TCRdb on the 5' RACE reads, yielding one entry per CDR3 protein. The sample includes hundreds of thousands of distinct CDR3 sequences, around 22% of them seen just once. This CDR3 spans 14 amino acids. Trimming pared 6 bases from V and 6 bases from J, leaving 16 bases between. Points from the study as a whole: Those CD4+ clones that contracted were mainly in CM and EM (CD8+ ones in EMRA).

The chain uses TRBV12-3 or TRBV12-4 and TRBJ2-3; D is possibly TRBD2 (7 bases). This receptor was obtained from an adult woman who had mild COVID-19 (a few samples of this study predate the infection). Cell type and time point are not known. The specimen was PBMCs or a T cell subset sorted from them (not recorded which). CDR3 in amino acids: CASSTGGTRDTQYF. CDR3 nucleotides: TGTGCCAGCAGCACGGGGGGCACCAGGGATACGCAGTATTTT.